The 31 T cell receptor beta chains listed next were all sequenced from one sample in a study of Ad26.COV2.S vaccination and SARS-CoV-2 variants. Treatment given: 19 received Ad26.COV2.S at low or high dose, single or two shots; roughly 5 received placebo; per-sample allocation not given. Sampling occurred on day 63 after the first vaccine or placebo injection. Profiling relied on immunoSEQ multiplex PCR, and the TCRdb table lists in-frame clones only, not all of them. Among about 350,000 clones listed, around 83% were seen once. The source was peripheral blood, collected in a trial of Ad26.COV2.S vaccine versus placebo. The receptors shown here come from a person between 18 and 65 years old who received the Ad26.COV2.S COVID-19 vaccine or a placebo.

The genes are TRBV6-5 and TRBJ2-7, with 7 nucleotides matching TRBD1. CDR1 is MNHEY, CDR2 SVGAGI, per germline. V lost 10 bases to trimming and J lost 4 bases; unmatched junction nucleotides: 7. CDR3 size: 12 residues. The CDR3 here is CATNRGKYEQYF. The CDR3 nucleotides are TGTGCCACAAACAGGGGAAAGTACGAGCAGTACTTC.

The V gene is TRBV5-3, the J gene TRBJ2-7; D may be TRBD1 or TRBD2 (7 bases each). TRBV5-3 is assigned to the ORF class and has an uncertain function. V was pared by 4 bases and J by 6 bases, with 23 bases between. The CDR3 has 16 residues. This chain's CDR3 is CARSRNPTGDYCEQYF. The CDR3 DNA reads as TGTGCCAGAAGCCGAAACCCAACAGGGGACTACTGCGAGCAGTACTTC.

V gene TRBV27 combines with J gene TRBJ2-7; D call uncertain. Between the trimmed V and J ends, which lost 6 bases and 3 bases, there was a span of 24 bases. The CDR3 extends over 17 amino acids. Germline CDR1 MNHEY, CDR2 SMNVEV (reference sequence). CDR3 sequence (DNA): TGTGCCAGCAGACTCGCCTTCGGTTTAGGCAGGAACTACGAGCAGTACTTC. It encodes CASRLAFGLGRNYEQYF.

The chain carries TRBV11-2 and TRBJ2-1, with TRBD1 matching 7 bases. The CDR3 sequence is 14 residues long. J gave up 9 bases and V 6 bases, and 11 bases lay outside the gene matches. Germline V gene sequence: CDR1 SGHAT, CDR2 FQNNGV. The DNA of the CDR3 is TGTGCCAGCAGAGGGGGCAAAGGGGTCGGTGAGCAGTTCTTC. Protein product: CASRGGKGVGEQFF.

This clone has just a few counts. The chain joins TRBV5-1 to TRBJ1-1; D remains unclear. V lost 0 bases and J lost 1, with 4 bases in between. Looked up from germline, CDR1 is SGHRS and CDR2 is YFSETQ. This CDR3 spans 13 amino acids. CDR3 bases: TGCGCCAGCAGCTTGGCCCAGAACACTGAAGCTTTCTTT. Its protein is CASSLAQNTEAFF.

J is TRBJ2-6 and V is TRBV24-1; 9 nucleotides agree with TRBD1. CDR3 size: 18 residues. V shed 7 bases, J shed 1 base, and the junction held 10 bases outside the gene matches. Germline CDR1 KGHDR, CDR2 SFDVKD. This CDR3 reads CATRVTGTGPSGANVLTF. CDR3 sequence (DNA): TGTGCCACCAGGGTCACCGGGACAGGGCCATCTGGGGCCAACGTCCTGACTTTC.

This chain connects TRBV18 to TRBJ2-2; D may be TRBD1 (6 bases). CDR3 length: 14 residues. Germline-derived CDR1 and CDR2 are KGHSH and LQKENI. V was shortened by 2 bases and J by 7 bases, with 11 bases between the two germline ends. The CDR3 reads CASSPGGAGGELFF. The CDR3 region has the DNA TGTGCCAGCTCACCAGGGGGCGCCGGCGGGGAGCTGTTTTTT. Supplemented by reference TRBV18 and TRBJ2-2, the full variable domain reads NAGVMQNPRHLVRRRGQEARLRCSPMKGHSHVYWYRQLPEEGLKFMVYLQKENIIDESGMPKERFSAEFPKEGPSILRIQQVVRGDSAAYFCASSPGGAGGELFFGEGSRLTVL.

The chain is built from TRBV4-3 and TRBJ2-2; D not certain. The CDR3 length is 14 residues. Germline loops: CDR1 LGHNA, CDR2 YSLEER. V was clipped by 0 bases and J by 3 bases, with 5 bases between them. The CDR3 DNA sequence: TGCGCCAGCAGCCAAGACTCGGACACCGGGGAGCTGTTTTTT. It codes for CASSQDSDTGELFF.

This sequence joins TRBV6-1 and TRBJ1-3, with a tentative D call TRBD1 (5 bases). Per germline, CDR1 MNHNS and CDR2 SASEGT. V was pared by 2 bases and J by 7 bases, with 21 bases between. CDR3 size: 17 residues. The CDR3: CASSEYWGSLIGNTIYF. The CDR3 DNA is TGTGCCAGCAGTGAATATTGGGGGAGTCTAATTGGGAACACCATATATTTT.

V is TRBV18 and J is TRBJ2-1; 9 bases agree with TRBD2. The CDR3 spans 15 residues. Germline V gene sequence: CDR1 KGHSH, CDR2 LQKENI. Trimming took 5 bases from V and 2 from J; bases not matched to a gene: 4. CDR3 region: CASSLLAGPYNEQFF. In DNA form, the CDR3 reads TGTGCCAGCTCATTACTAGCGGGTCCCTACAATGAGCAGTTCTTC.

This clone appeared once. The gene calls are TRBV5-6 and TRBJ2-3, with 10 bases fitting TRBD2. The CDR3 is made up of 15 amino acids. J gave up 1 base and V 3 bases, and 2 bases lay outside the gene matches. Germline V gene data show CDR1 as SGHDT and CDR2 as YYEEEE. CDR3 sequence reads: CASSYGTSGTDTQYF. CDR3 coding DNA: TGTGCCAGCAGCTACGGGACTAGCGGCACAGATACGCAGTATTTT.

The CDR3 is CASSNPVRENTEAFF. The DNA for the CDR3 is TGTGCCAGCAGCAACCCAGTCAGGGAGAACACTGAAGCTTTCTTT. V and J are TRBV7-9 and TRBJ1-1, with D perhaps TRBD1 (5 bases). V was trimmed by 5 bases and J by 1 base, leaving 14 bases between them. The CDR3 covers 15 residues. Germline V gene sequence: CDR1 SEHNR, CDR2 FQNEAQ (reference sequence).

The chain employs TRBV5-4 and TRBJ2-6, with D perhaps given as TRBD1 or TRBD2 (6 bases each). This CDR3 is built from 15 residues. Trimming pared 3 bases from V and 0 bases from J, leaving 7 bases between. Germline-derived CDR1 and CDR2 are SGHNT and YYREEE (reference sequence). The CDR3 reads CASSSGASGANVLTF. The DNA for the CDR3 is TGTGCCAGCAGCTCGGGGGCCTCTGGGGCCAACGTCCTGACTTTC.

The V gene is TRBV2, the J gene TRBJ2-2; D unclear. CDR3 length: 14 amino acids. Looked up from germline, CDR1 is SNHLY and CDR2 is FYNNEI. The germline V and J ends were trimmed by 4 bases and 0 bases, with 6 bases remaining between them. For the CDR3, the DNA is TGTGCCAGCAGTGGCAGGCCGAACACCGGGGAGCTGTTTTTT. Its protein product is CASSGRPNTGELFF.

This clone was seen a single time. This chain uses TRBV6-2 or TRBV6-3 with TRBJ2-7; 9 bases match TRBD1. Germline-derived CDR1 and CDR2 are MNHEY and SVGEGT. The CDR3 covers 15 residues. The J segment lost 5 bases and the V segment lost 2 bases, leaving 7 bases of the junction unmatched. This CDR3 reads CASSYGTGIFNEQYF. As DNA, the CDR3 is TGTGCCAGCAGTTACGGGACAGGGATCTTCAACGAGCAGTACTTC.

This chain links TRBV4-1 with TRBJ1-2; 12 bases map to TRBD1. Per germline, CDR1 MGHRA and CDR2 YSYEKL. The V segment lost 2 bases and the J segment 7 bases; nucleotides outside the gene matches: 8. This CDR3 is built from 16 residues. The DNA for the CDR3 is TGCGCCAGCAGCCAACCCGGGACAGGGGGCATAGGTGGCTACACCTTC. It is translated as CASSQPGTGGIGGYTF.

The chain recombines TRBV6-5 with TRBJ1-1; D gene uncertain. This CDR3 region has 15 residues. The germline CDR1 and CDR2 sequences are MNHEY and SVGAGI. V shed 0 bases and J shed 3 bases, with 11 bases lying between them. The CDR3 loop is CASSYSEGSDTEAFF. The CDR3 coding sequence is TGTGCCAGCAGTTACTCGGAGGGCTCAGACACTGAAGCTTTCTTT.

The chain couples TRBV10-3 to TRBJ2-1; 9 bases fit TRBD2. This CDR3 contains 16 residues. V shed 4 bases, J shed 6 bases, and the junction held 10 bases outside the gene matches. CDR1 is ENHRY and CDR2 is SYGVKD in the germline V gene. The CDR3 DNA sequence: TGTGCCATCAGTGTTGCGGGGGGGCCTTCCGCCAATGAGCAGTTCTTC. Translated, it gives CAISVAGGPSANEQFF.

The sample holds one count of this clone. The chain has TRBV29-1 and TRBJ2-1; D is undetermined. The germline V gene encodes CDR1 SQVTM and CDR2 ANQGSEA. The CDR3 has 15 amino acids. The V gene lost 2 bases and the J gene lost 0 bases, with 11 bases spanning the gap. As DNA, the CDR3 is TGCAGCGTTGAAAAGATTCTAGGCTCCTACAATGAGCAGTTCTTC. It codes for CSVEKILGSYNEQFF.

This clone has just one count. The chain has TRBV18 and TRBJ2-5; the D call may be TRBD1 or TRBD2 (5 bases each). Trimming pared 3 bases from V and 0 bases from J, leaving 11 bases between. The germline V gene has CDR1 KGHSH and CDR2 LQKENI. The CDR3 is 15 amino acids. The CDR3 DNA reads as TGTGCCAGCTCACCTCCGGGACGGTACCAAGAGACCCAGTACTTC. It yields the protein CASSPPGRYQETQYF.

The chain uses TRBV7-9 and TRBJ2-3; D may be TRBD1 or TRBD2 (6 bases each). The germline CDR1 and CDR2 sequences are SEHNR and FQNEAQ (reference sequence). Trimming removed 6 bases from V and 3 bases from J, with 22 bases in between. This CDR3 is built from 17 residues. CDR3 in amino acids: CASSSYREGGRTDTQYF. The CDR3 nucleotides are TGTGCCAGCAGTTCGTACAGGGAAGGAGGGAGAACAGATACGCAGTATTTT. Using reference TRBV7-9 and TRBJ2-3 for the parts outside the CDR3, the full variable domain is DTGVSQNPRHKITKRGQNVTFRCDPISEHNRLYWYRQTLGQGPEFLTYFQNEAQLEKSRLLSDRFSAERPKGSFSTLEIQRTEQGDSAMYLCASSSYREGGRTDTQYFGPGTRLTVL.

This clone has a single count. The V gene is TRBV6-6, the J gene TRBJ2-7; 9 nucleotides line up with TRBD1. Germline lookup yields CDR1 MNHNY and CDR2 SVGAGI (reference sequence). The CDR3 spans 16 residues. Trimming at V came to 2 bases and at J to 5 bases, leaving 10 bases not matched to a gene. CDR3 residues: CASSYGGGTGSNEQYF. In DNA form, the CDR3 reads TGTGCCAGCAGTTACGGGGGAGGGACAGGGAGCAACGAGCAGTACTTC.

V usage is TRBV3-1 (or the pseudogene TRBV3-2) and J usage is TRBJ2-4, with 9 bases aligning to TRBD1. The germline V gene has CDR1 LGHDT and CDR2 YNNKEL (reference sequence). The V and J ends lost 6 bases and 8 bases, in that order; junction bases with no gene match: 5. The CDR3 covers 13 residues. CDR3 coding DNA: TGTGCCAGCAGACAGGGGGCGGGGGACATTCAGTACTTC. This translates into CASRQGAGDIQYF.

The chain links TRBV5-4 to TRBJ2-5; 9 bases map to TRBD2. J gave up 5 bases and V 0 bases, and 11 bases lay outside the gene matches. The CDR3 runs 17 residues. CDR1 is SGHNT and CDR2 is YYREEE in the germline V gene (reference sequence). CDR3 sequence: CASSLDPPGGGDETQYF. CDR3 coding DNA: TGTGCCAGCAGCTTGGACCCGCCCGGCGGGGGGGATGAGACCCAGTACTTC.

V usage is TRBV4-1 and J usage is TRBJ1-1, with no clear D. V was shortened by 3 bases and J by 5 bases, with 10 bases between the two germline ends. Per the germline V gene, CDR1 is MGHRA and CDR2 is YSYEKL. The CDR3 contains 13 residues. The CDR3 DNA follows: TGCGCCAGCAGCCAGGGGATGAGGACTGAAGCTTTCTTT. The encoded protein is CASSQGMRTEAFF.

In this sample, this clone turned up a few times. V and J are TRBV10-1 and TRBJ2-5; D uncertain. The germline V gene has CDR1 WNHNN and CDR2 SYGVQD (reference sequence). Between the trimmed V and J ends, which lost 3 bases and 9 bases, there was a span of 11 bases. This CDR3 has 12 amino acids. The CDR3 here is CASSDPGRAQYF. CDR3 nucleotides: TGCGCCAGCAGTGACCCCGGAAGGGCCCAGTACTTC.

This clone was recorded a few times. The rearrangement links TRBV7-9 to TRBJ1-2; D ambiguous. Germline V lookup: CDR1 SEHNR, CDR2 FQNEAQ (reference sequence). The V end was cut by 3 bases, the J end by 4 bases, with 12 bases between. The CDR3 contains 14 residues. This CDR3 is CASSFEVKIYGYTF. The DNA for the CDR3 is TGTGCCAGCAGCTTCGAAGTCAAGATCTATGGCTACACCTTC.

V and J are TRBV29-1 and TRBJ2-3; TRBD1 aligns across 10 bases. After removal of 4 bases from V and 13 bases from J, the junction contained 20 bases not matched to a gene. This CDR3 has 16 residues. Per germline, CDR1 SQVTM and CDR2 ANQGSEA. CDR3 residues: CSVGPVRDRGGVGKYF. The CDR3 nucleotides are TGCAGCGTTGGCCCCGTCCGGGACAGGGGAGGAGTAGGAAAGTATTTT.

The CDR3 is CASRPRGTEAFF. In DNA form, the CDR3 reads TGTGCCAGCAGGCCGAGGGGAACTGAAGCTTTCTTT. This chain links TRBV27 with TRBJ1-1, with a tentative D call TRBD1 (5 bases). The CDR3 is made up of 12 amino acids. Trimming removed 6 bases from V and 5 bases from J, with 10 bases in between. Germline lookup yields CDR1 MNHEY and CDR2 SMNVEV (reference sequence).

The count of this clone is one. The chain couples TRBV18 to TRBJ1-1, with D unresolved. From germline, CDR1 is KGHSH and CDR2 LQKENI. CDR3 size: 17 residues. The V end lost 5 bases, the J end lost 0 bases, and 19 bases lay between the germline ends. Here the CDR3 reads CASSKLSLGRMNTEAFF. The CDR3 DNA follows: TGTGCCAGCTCAAAGCTCAGCCTCGGACGGATGAACACTGAAGCTTTCTTT.

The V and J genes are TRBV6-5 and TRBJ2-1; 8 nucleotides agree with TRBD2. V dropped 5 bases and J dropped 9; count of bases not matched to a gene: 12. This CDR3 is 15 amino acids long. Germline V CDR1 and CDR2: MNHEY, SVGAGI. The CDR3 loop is CASSPVSGGRGEQFF. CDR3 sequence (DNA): TGTGCCAGCAGTCCGGTAAGCGGGGGACGTGGTGAGCAGTTCTTC.